The 17 T cell receptor beta chains below all came from one sample that was sequenced in a study of vaccination effects on CD4 cells after COVID-19. Their recognized antigens are unknown. Upon completion of about eleven days in culture, CD4+ T cells were isolated. The method was immunoSEQ multiplex PCR; TCRdb's version includes in-frame clones alone and lacks a portion of them. The table shows about 74,000 clones, with roughly 80% occurring only once. The source material was CD4+ T cells from PBMCs cultured without peptide, sampled before COVID-19 vaccination. The receptors come from a human donor who received a COVID-19 vaccine.

The chain's CDR3 is CARTLPPTDHSNQPQHF. CDR3 nucleotide sequence: TGCGCCAGAACATTACCCCCGACAGATCATAGCAATCAGCCCCAGCATTTT. This rearrangement joins TRBV10-1 to TRBJ1-5; D is perhaps TRBD1 (5 bases). Looked up from germline, CDR1 is WNHNN and CDR2 is SYGVQD (reference sequence). Trimming removed 9 bases from V and 0 bases from J, with 21 bases in between. The length of the CDR3 is 17 residues.

V and J are TRBV9 and TRBJ2-3, with 9 nucleotides matching TRBD2. This CDR3 has 18 amino acids. V was pared by 0 bases and J by 5 bases, with 13 bases of the junction left unmatched. Germline-derived CDR1 and CDR2 are SGDLS and YYNGEE. CDR3 amino acids: CASSVGGAGGTPQDTQYF. The CDR3 region has the DNA TGTGCCAGCAGCGTAGGGGGAGCGGGGGGTACCCCACAAGATACGCAGTATTTT.

The CDR3 coding sequence is TGTGCCAGCAGGGGGACAGGGCATCGCTATGGCTACACCTTC. This encodes CASRGTGHRYGYTF. This sequence joins TRBV27 and TRBJ1-2, with 9 bases identical to TRBD1. The germline CDR1 and CDR2 sequences are MNHEY and SMNVEV (reference sequence). Trimming cost V 6 bases and J 4 bases; bases outside gene matches: 6. The CDR3 has 14 amino acids.

The chain couples TRBV12-3 or TRBV12-4 to TRBJ1-5; possible D gene TRBD1, 5 bases. V gave up 2 bases and J gave up 7 bases, with 9 bases separating them. This CDR3 has 13 residues. The CDR3 bases are TGTGCCAGCAGTTTACAGGGAGGCCAGCCCCAGCATTTT. As protein: CASSLQGGQPQHF.

This clone was counted a few times. The V gene is TRBV2, the J gene TRBJ2-4; unclear D gene. Trimming took off 2 bases at V and 0 bases at J, with 11 bases between the two ends. This CDR3 spans 16 amino acids. The V gene's germline CDR1 is SNHLY and CDR2 FYNNEI. The CDR3 coding sequence is TGTGCCAGCAGTGAACGTACCGCAATAGCCAAAAACATTCAGTACTTC. It encodes CASSERTAIAKNIQYF.

The rearrangement joins TRBV5-8 to TRBJ1-3; D might be TRBD1 (6 bases). Germline-derived CDR1 and CDR2 are SGHTS and YDEGEE. The CDR3 is 15 amino acids. V lost 4 bases, J lost 6 bases, and 17 bases lay in between. The DNA for the CDR3 is TGTGCCAGCAGCCTGTCCCAGGGGAGCCAAAACACCATATATTTT. Translated, it gives CASSLSQGSQNTIYF.

The chain links TRBV5-6 to TRBJ1-5, with D possibly matching TRBD1 (5 bases). The CDR3 length is 16 residues. V lost 0 bases and J 2 bases, leaving 12 bases between the germline ends. CDR1 is SGHDT and CDR2 is YYEEEE in the germline V gene. The CDR3 region has the DNA TGTGCCAGCAGCTTGGTCGGGGTAGGGGGCAATCAGCCCCAGCATTTT. This gives the protein CASSLVGVGGNQPQHF.

The chain combines TRBV19 with TRBJ1-5; 7 bases fit TRBD1. This CDR3 has 15 residues. Germline V gives CDR1 LNHDA, CDR2 SQIVND (reference sequence). The ends lost 7 bases at V and 4 bases at J; junction bases unmatched: 10. The CDR3 nucleotides read TGTGCCAGTATTGCGAGGGGGCGGGGGAATCAGCCCCAGCATTTT. It encodes CASIARGRGNQPQHF.

V is TRBV29-1 and J is TRBJ1-5, with D unresolved. Per germline, CDR1 SQVTM and CDR2 ANQGSEA. The CDR3 length is 10 residues. Between the trimmed V and J ends, which lost 4 bases and 5 bases, there was a span of 3 bases. CDR3 residues: CSVGDQPQHF. CDR3 sequence (DNA): TGCAGCGTTGGTGATCAGCCCCAGCATTTT.

This chain joins TRBV3-1 (or the pseudogene TRBV3-2) and TRBJ2-7, with no clear D. CDR1 and CDR2 from the germline V gene are LGHDT and YNNKEL (reference sequence). The CDR3 length is 13 residues. Trimming stripped 2 bases from V and 1 base from J, with 6 bases between. The CDR3: CASSQHPSYEQYV. Written as DNA, the CDR3 is TGTGCCAGCAGCCAACACCCATCCTACGAGCAGTACGTC.

The chain is built from TRBV5-1 and TRBJ2-5, with no clear D. The CDR3 runs 14 residues. Trimming took 0 bases from V and 0 from J, leaving 6 bases between them. CDR1 is SGHRS and CDR2 is YFSETQ in the germline V gene. CDR3 residues: CASSLAVNQETQYF. The CDR3 DNA sequence: TGCGCCAGCAGCTTGGCTGTAAACCAAGAGACCCAGTACTTC.

About this clone: The germline gene is not matched at one end of the junction; a read error may be the cause. The J gene is TRBJ2-5, the V gene TRBV24-1; D not certain. The CDR3 covers 13 residues. Per the germline V gene, CDR1 is KGHDR and CDR2 is SFDVKD. CDR3 in amino acids: CATRDSIQETQYF. The CDR3 DNA is TGTGCCACCAGAGATTCAATCCAAGAGACCCAGTACTTC.

Only a few counts were recorded for this clone. J is TRBJ1-5 and V is TRBV6-6; D is unresolved. Looked up from germline, CDR1 is MNHNY and CDR2 is SVGAGI (reference sequence). CDR3 size: 14 residues. Deletions cut 2 bases from V and 5 bases from J, with 10 bases between. The CDR3 spells CASSYPGRDQPQHF. DNA of the CDR3: TGTGCCAGCAGTTACCCCGGACGGGATCAGCCCCAGCATTTT.

J is TRBJ1-2 and V is TRBV7-9, with D tentatively TRBD1 (5 bases). V was clipped by 1 base and J by 0 bases, with 12 bases between them. This CDR3 spans 16 amino acids. Germline CDR1 and CDR2: SEHNR and FQNEAQ (reference sequence). CDR3 sequence: CASSLVGEETNYGYTF. In nucleotides, the CDR3 is TGTGCCAGCAGCTTAGTGGGGGAGGAAACTAACTATGGCTACACCTTC. Complete variable domain (other parts from reference TRBV7-9 and TRBJ1-2): DTGVSQNPRHKITKRGQNVTFRCDPISEHNRLYWYRQTLGQGPEFLTYFQNEAQLEKSRLLSDRFSAERPKGSFSTLEIQRTEQGDSAMYLCASSLVGEETNYGYTFGSGTRLTVV.

The rearrangement uses TRBV18 and TRBJ1-3; 8 bases line up with TRBD1. Germline-derived CDR1 and CDR2 are KGHSH and LQKENI. Unmatched junction bases numbered 7, after V lost 2 bases and J lost 1 base. The CDR3 is made up of 17 amino acids. The CDR3, as DNA: TGTGCCAGCTCACCAGGGACAGGAAACCCTTCTGGAAACACCATATATTTT. Residues: CASSPGTGNPSGNTIYF.

In this sample, this clone turned up a few times. The chain combines TRBV10-2 with TRBJ2-1; 7 nucleotides agree with TRBD2. This CDR3 region has 16 residues. V trimming: 6 bases; J trimming: 4 bases; junction bases outside the gene matches: 12. The germline gives CDR1 WSHSY, CDR2 SAAADI. The CDR3 nucleotides are TGCGCCAGCAGGAGGGGCGGCGCTAGCGGTTACAATGAGCAGTTCTTC. Its translation: CASRRGGASGYNEQFF.

The rearrangement joins TRBV5-8 to TRBJ1-2; 8 nucleotides agree with TRBD1. From germline, CDR1 is SGHTS and CDR2 YDEGEE. The CDR3 has 14 residues. V was clipped by 4 bases and J by 3 bases; unmatched bases: 5. DNA for the CDR3: TGTGCCAGCAGCAAGGACAGGGAGTACTATGGCTACACCTTC. Protein sequence: CASSKDREYYGYTF. The whole variable domain, remainder taken from reference TRBV5-8 and TRBJ1-2, is EAGVTQSPTHLIKTRGQQATLRCSPISGHTSVYWYQQALGLGLQFLLWYDEGEERNRGNFPPRFSGRQFPNYSSELNVNALELEDSALYLCASSKDREYYGYTFGSGTRLTVV.